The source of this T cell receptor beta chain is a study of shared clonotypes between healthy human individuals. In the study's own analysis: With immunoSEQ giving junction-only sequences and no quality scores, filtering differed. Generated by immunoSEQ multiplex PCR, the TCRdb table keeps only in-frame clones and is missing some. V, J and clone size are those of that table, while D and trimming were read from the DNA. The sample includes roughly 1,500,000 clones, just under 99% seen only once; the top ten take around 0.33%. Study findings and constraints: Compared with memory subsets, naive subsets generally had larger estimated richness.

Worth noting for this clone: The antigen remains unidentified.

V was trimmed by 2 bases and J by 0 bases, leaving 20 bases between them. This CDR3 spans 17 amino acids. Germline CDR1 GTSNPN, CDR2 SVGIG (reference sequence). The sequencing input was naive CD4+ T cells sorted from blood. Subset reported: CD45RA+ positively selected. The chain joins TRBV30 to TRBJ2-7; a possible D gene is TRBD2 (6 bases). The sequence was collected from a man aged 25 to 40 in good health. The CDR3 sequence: CAWSNGVSGRSSYEQYF. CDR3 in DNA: TGTGCCTGGAGTAATGGGGTTAGCGGCCGCAGCTCCTACGAGCAGTACTTC.